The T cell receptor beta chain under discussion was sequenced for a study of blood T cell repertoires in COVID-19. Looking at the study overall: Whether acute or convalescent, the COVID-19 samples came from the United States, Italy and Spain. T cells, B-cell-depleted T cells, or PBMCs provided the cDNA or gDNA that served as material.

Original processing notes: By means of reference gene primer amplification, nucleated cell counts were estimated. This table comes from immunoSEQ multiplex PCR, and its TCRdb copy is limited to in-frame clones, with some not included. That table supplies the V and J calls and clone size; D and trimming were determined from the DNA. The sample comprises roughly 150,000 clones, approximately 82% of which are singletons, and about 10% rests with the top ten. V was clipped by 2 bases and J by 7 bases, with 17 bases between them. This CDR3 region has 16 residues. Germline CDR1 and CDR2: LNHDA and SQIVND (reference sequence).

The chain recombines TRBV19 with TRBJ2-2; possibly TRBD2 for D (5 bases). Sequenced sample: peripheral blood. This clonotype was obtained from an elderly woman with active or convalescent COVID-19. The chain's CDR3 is CASSISSGGYLGELFF. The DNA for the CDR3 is TGTGCCAGTAGTATATCCTCCGGCGGGTATCTCGGGGAGCTGTTTTTT.